This record concerns one TCR beta chain sequence. Its target is unknown. This CDR3 is 18 amino acids long. Trimming removed 0 bases at V and 1 base at J, with 16 bases between. The data originate from a study of early T cells in non-severe SARS-CoV-2 infection. Study observations and caveats: Using VDJdb, the matching emphasized anti-spike CD8 responses while missing private and CD4 specificities.

Individual cDNA molecules carried attached unique molecular identifiers. Using its own MiXCR run on the 5' RACE reads, TCRdb lists one record per CDR3 protein. Of under 95,000 distinct CDR3 sequences listed, about 15% are singletons. The TCR comes from an adult who was a healthcare worker with PCR-confirmed SARS-CoV-2 infection or an uninfected control (not recorded which). What was sequenced was whole blood. J is TRBJ2-1 and V is TRBV12-3 or TRBV12-4, with a possible D match to TRBD2 (5 bases). The CDR3 sequence: CASSLARGRAVSYNEQFF. CDR3 nucleotide sequence: TGTGCCAGCAGTTTAGCGAGAGGTAGAGCGGTATCCTACAATGAGCAGTTCTTC.